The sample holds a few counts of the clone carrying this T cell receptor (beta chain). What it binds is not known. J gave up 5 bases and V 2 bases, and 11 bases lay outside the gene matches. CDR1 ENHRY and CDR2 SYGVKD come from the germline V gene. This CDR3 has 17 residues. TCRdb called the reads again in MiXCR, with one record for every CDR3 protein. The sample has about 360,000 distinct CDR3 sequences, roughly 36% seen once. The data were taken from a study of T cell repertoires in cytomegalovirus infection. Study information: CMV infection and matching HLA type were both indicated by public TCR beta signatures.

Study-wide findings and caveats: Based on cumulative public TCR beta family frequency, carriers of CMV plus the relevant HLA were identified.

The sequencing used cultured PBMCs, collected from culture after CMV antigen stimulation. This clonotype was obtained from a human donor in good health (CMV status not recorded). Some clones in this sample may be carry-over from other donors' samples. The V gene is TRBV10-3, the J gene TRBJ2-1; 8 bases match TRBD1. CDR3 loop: CAISETDRDRTNNEQFF. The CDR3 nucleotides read TGTGCCATCAGTGAGACGGACCGGGACAGGACCAACAATGAGCAGTTCTTC.